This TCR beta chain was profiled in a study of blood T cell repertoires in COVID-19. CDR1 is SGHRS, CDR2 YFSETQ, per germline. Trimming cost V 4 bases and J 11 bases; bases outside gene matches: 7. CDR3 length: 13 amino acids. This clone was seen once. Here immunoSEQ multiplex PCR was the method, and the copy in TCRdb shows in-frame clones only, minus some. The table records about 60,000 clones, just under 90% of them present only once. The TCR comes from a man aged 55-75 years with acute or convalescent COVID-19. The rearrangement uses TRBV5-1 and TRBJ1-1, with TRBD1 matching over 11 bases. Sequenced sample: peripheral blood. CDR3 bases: TGCGCCAGCAGCGAGGACAGGGGGCGTTGGGCTTTCTTT. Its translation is CASSEDRGRWAFF.